This TCR beta chain was sequenced in a study of chemoradiotherapy in HPV16-positive cancers. Study observations and caveats: Functional assays defining HPV-specific T cells used only a couple of HPV16-positive patients.

Assay: immunoSEQ multiplex PCR; the TCRdb copy retains only in-frame clones and omits some. The sample contains approximately 11,000 clones, 75% of which appear only once. On this clone itself: Its matching antigen is unknown.

The TCR was taken from a human donor with HPV-associated anogenital cancer. The sample was acquired from a patient who underwent chemoradiotherapy.

The CDR3 is CASSSRGRLNTEAFF. CDR3 DNA sequence: TGTGCCAGCAGCAGCAGGGGCCGTTTGAACACTGAAGCTTTCTTT. The V call is TRBV27, the J call TRBJ1-1; possible D gene TRBD1, 6 bases. With 6 bases removed from V and 0 bases from J, the gap between germline ends came to 14 bases. In germline, CDR1 is MNHEY, CDR2 SMNVEV (reference sequence). The CDR3 is 15 amino acids.